The 13 T cell receptor beta chains reported below all come from one sample, sequenced in a study of cytomegalovirus exposure and HLA in healthy donors listed by TCRdb under 2017. Library construction relied on the immunoSEQ multiplex PCR assay. A mixture of 60 forward primers for TCR Vbeta segments and 13 reverse primers for TCR Jbeta segments was used in the multiplex PCR. Not all clones reach the TCRdb copy of this immuneACCESS table, which keeps in-frame sequences only. Checked studies attribute under half of the gap to unresolved V genes and leave the rest unexplained. The table for this sample lists about 93,000 clones; about 78% of them were counted only once. 3% to 3.5% of the sample lies in the top ten. The sequenced sample consisted of PBMCs. The receptors derive from a woman aged 40-49 years in good health and CMV-seronegative.

The chain employs TRBV19 and TRBJ2-2; 9 bases agree with TRBD1. Germline CDR1 and CDR2: LNHDA and SQIVND (reference sequence). The CDR3 consists of 14 residues. V lost 9 bases and J lost 4; bases outside the gene matches: 6. The DNA for the CDR3 is TGTGCCAGCCGGCGGGACAGGGCCACCGGGGAGCTGTTTTTT. This encodes CASRRDRATGELFF.

This chain uses TRBV25-1 with TRBJ1-1; the D gene is possibly TRBD1 (5 bases). V lost 5 bases, J lost 1 base, and 17 bases lay in between. CDR1 is MGHDK and CDR2 is SYGVNS in the germline V gene. The CDR3 has 16 residues. The DNA of the CDR3 is TGTGCCAGCAGTTCGGACACCCACGGAAGGAACACTGAAGCTTTCTTT. Residues: CASSSDTHGRNTEAFF.

The chain carries TRBV29-1 and TRBJ1-2; no firm D call. The CDR3 spans 11 residues. With 1 base removed from V and 8 bases from J, the gap between germline ends came to 8 bases. Per the germline V gene, CDR1 is SQVTM and CDR2 is ANQGSEA. The CDR3 DNA reads TGCAGCGTTGAAGCCCCGAGAGGCTACACCTTC. This sequence encodes CSVEAPRGYTF.

This chain joins TRBV2 and TRBJ2-5, with D tentatively TRBD1 (6 bases). The J call is uncertain, as TRBJ2-7 better fits the DNA end. Per the germline V gene, CDR1 is SNHLY and CDR2 is FYNNEI. This CDR3 spans 15 amino acids. CDR3 sequence reads: CASSEGAGALYEQYF. CDR3 nucleotides: TGTGCCAGCAGTGAAGGCGCAGGGGCCCTCTACGAGCAGTACTTC.

A single count supports this clone. The V gene is TRBV5-6, the J gene TRBJ2-6, with a weak D call TRBD1 (5 bases). V was clipped by 0 bases and J by 4 bases, with 14 bases between them. Germline CDR1 reads SGHDT; CDR2 reads YYEEEE. This CDR3 spans 17 amino acids. CDR3: CASSLGVRQSGANVLTF. Here the CDR3 DNA reads TGTGCCAGCAGCTTGGGCGTTCGACAGTCGGGGGCCAACGTCCTGACTTTC. Full variable domain (outside the CDR3, taken from reference TRBV5-6 and TRBJ2-6): DAGVTQSPTHLIKTRGQQVTLRCSPKSGHDTVSWYQQALGQGPQFIFQYYEEEERQRGNFPDRFSGHQFPNYSSELNVNALLLGDSALYLCASSLGVRQSGANVLTFGAGSRLTVL.

The rearrangement uses TRBV5-1 and TRBJ2-7; 10 nucleotides match TRBD1. The CDR3 length is 15 residues. V lost 2 bases, J lost 6 bases, and 8 bases stayed unmatched. Germline CDR1 and CDR2: SGHRS and YFSETQ. The CDR3 loop reads CASSFIPGTGVEQYF. CDR3 bases: TGCGCCAGCAGCTTTATCCCCGGGACAGGGGTCGAGCAGTACTTC. Full variable domain (remainder filled in from reference TRBV5-1 and TRBJ2-7): KAGVTQTPRYLIKTRGQQVTLSCSPISGHRSVSWYQQTPGQGLQFLFEYFSETQRNKGNFPGRFSGRQFSNSRSEMNVSTLELGDSALYLCASSFIPGTGVEQYFGPGTRLTVT.

The gene calls are TRBV7-2 and TRBJ1-2, with 10 bases that match TRBD1. The CDR3 is made up of 15 amino acids. CDR1 is SGHTA, CDR2 FQGNSA, per germline. J lost 6 bases, V lost 5 bases, and 9 bases had no gene match. The CDR3 DNA is TGTGCCAGCAGCCCCGACAGGGGGCAAGGAGATGGCTACACCTTC. Residues: CASSPDRGQGDGYTF. Combining the CDR3 with reference TRBV7-2 and TRBJ1-2 gives the whole variable domain GAGVSQSPSNKVTEKGKDVELRCDPISGHTALYWYRQSLGQGLEFLIYFQGNSAPDKSGLPSDRFSAERTGGSVSTLTIQRTQQEDSAVYLCASSPDRGQGDGYTFGSGTRLTVV.

The rearrangement uses TRBV4-3 and TRBJ2-7, with 14 bases matching TRBD2. The V and J ends lost 4 bases and 7 bases, in that order; junction bases with no gene match: 6. Germline V gene sequence: CDR1 LGHNA, CDR2 YSLEER. The CDR3 is 15 amino acids. The chain's CDR3 is CASSLGTSGSGEQYF. CDR3 sequence (DNA): TGCGCCAGCAGCCTCGGGACTAGCGGGAGTGGAGAGCAGTACTTC.

As regards this clone: One end of the junction varies from germline; a read error may be responsible. The chain joins TRBV5-1 to TRBJ2-7; 9 bases line up with TRBD2. This CDR3 spans 13 amino acids. Germline CDR1 SGHRS, CDR2 YFSETQ. The CDR3 nucleotides read TGCGCCAGCGGCTTGGGGACTAGCAACGAGCAGTACTTC. It translates to CASGLGTSNEQYF.

The V and J genes are TRBV25-1 and TRBJ2-6; perhaps TRBD2 as D (6 bases). The CDR3 is made up of 15 amino acids. The V gene's germline CDR1 is MGHDK and CDR2 SYGVNS. Trimming cost V 0 bases and J 3 bases, with 6 bases left between them. CDR3 DNA: TGTGCCAGCAGTGAATACGGGGGTGGGGCCAACGTCCTGACTTTC. Translation gives CASSEYGGGANVLTF.

CDR3 DNA sequence: TGTGCCAGCAGCTTAGGAGCGGCTGAAGATACGCAGTATTTT. Amino acid sequence: CASSLGAAEDTQYF. The chain joins TRBV7-2 to TRBJ2-3; the D gene is possibly TRBD2 (5 bases). V was clipped by 1 base and J by 5 bases, with 10 bases between them. The CDR3 covers 14 residues. Germline V gives CDR1 SGHTA, CDR2 FQGNSA.

This chain connects TRBV5-1 to TRBJ1-1; D is undetermined. Trimming pared 1 base from V and 5 bases from J, leaving 9 bases between. Per the germline V gene, CDR1 is SGHRS and CDR2 is YFSETQ. The CDR3 has 13 residues. CDR3 coding DNA: TGCGCCAGCAGCTTGCAGCGGGGAACTGAAGCTTTCTTT. Translated, it gives CASSLQRGTEAFF.

The J gene is TRBJ2-7, the V gene TRBV5-1; no firm D call. Germline-derived CDR1 and CDR2 are SGHRS and YFSETQ. The CDR3 loop spans 13 amino acids. Trimming took off 4 bases at V and 6 bases at J, with 14 bases between the two ends. For the CDR3, the DNA is TGCGCCAGCAGCCCCCTAGTATCCCCCGAGCAGTACTTC. Its translation is CASSPLVSPEQYF.